This T cell receptor (beta chain) was obtained from a study of a mutant IDH1 vaccine in newly diagnosed glioma. Study-wide background: Patients in the study were vaccinated eight times, receiving shots in weeks 1, 3, 5, 7, 11, 15, 19 and 23. Beginning 4-6 weeks after radiotherapy alone, or with temozolomide cycles, vaccination took place. The treated population exhibited a male proportion of about 62%, a female proportion of 37.5%, and a mean age of around 40 years. Antecedent treatment encompassed radiotherapy, temozolomide, or their combination; the majority received both.

The germline V gene has CDR1 SGHRS and CDR2 YFSETQ. This CDR3 contains 15 residues. V was cut by 4 bases and J by 1 base, with 11 bases left in between. As concerns this clone: The target antigen is unknown.

Time point here: week 5, during vaccination. With topical imiquimod, each dose of the vaccine consisted of 300 ug of mutant IDH1 20-mer peptide. Assay used: immunoSEQ multiplex PCR; TCRdb lists only in-frame clones, some missing. The table has 40,000 or so clones, approximately 85% seen once. This chain connects TRBV5-1 to TRBJ2-2, with D possibly matching TRBD1 (6 bases). Source: PBMCs, taken from a glioma patient whose treatment included an IDH1 peptide vaccine. This sequence was found in a man aged 40-50 years with glioma. CDR3 coding DNA: TGCGCCAGCAGCGACGACAGGTGGAACACCGGGGAGCTGTTTTTT. The encoded protein is CASSDDRWNTGELFF.